Listed below are T cell receptor beta chains from one sample, sequenced in a study of T cell responses to AZD1222 COVID-19 vaccine. Measured with immunoSEQ multiplex PCR; TCRdb has only the in-frame clones, and not every one. The table shows approximately 110,000 clones, with about 91% occurring only once. The material was peripheral blood, obtained 28 days after the second AZD1222 dose. The source is an adult who received the AZD1222 COVID-19 vaccine. The CDR3 runs from the conserved cysteine through the conserved F or W. The order of the fields is CDR3 protein, CDR3 length, V gene, J gene, D gene. A D gene is named only where the DNA matches it firmly.

cdr3_aa: CASSREGFYEQYF
cdr3_length: 13
v_call: TRBV3-1/TRBV3-2
j_call: TRBJ2-7
d_call: NA

cdr3_aa: CASSQTGQGGEKLFF
cdr3_length: 15
v_call: TRBV4-3
j_call: TRBJ1-4
d_call: TRBD1

cdr3_aa: CATSDLLSGGNQPQHF
cdr3_length: 16
v_call: TRBV24-1
j_call: TRBJ1-5
d_call: NA

cdr3_aa: CASSGSSSGGFYNEQFF
cdr3_length: 17
v_call: TRBV19
j_call: TRBJ2-1
d_call: TRBD2

cdr3_aa: CASSWRDRVTDTQYF
cdr3_length: 15
v_call: TRBV5-6
j_call: TRBJ2-3
d_call: TRBD1

cdr3_aa: CASSLGTATTTNEKLFF
cdr3_length: 17
v_call: TRBV11-2
j_call: TRBJ1-4
d_call: TRBD1

cdr3_aa: CASKLGTDNEQFF
cdr3_length: 13
v_call: TRBV5-1
j_call: TRBJ2-1
d_call: TRBD1

cdr3_aa: CASSLEQETQYF
cdr3_length: 12
v_call: TRBV11-2
j_call: TRBJ2-5
d_call: NA

cdr3_aa: CASSFRGFEQFF
cdr3_length: 12
v_call: TRBV12-3/TRBV12-4
j_call: TRBJ2-1
d_call: NA

cdr3_aa: CASSVGTGAYEQYF
cdr3_length: 14
v_call: TRBV9
j_call: TRBJ2-7
d_call: TRBD1

cdr3_aa: CASSPGGGQPQHF
cdr3_length: 13
v_call: TRBV9
j_call: TRBJ1-5
d_call: NA

cdr3_aa: CASSQASRDNEKLFF
cdr3_length: 15
v_call: TRBV4-2
j_call: TRBJ1-4
d_call: NA

cdr3_aa: CASSLVVSGTEAFF
cdr3_length: 14
v_call: TRBV28
j_call: TRBJ1-1
d_call: NA

cdr3_aa: CASSSPDRGNEQFF
cdr3_length: 14
v_call: TRBV7-9
j_call: TRBJ2-1
d_call: TRBD1

cdr3_aa: CASSFRGPINQPQHF
cdr3_length: 15
v_call: TRBV7-2
j_call: TRBJ1-5
d_call: NA

cdr3_aa: CASSPEPGPSTDTQYF
cdr3_length: 16
v_call: TRBV18
j_call: TRBJ2-3
d_call: NA

cdr3_aa: CASTDRGGVMSNQPQHF
cdr3_length: 17
v_call: TRBV7-8
j_call: TRBJ1-5
d_call: NA

cdr3_aa: CASSLWGISYNSPLHF
cdr3_length: 16
v_call: TRBV5-5
j_call: TRBJ1-6
d_call: NA

cdr3_aa: CASSPTGATVTDTQYF
cdr3_length: 16
v_call: TRBV13
j_call: TRBJ2-3
d_call: TRBD1

cdr3_aa: CSVVQGNYGYTF
cdr3_length: 12
v_call: TRBV29-1
j_call: TRBJ1-2
d_call: TRBD1

cdr3_aa: CASGDLAGVPETQYF
cdr3_length: 15
v_call: TRBV7-9
j_call: TRBJ2-5
d_call: NA